The next 32 T cell receptor beta chains were all read from a single sample in a study of Graves' ophthalmopathy and Graves' hyperthyroidism (dated by TCRdb to 2016 to 2018). The sequencing machine was an Illumina HiSeq 2000. TCR beta CDR3 regions were amplified from RNA transcripts for repertoire sequencing. The first round of RT-PCR was done with HTBI primers and the Qiagen OneStep RT-PCR kit, and was followed by a second round of multiplex PCR, then size selection and purification. TCRdb reworked the public reads: Q25 trimming with fastp, MiXCR clone assembly, productive beta chains retained. Each entry merges the rows of one CDR3 protein and shows their most common DNA and genes. The sample profile shows over a million distinct CDR3 sequences; about two fifths of them were found once. The ten largest clones represent roughly 11% of the sample. Sequencing was performed on peripheral blood or thyroid tissue (not recorded which). These TCRs come from an adult man with Graves' hyperthyroidism.

This clonotype was picked up many times. The chain recombines TRBV7-6 with TRBJ2-7, with 9 bases that match TRBD1. CDR3 length equals 16 residues. The V segment lost 5 bases and the J segment 5 bases; nucleotides outside the gene matches: 13. Per germline, CDR1 SGHVS and CDR2 FNYEAQ. CDR3 region: CASSRLNPQGAHEQYF. The CDR3 coding sequence is TGTGCCAGCAGCCGACTCAACCCACAGGGGGCCCACGAGCAGTACTTC.

This chain connects TRBV2 to TRBJ2-3; TRBD2 aligns across 9 bases. Germline lookup yields CDR1 SNHLY and CDR2 FYNNEI. V was pared by 2 bases and J by 6 bases, with 6 bases of the junction left unmatched. CDR3 length: 15 residues. DNA of the CDR3: TGTGCCAGCAGTGAAAGGGCGGGGGGGCCGGATACGCAGTATTTT. It codes for CASSERAGGPDTQYF. The whole variable domain, filled in from reference TRBV2 and TRBJ2-3, reads EPEVTQTPSHQVTQMGQEVILRCVPISNHLYFYWYRQILGQKVEFLVSFYNNEISEKSEIFDDQFSVERPDGSNFTLKIRSTKLEDSAMYFCASSERAGGPDTQYFGPGTRLTVL.

The chain couples TRBV7-9 to TRBJ1-1; 9 positions match TRBD1. The CDR3 runs 17 residues. CDR1 is SEHNR and CDR2 is FQNEAQ in the germline V gene (reference sequence). Unmatched junction bases numbered 10, after V lost 5 bases and J lost 0 bases. The CDR3 bases are TGTGCCAGCAGCCCGGGACAGGGTTTGGGGATGAACACTGAAGCTTTCTTT. It translates to CASSPGQGLGMNTEAFF.

In the case of this clonotype: This may stem from a read error, because a much larger clone lies one nucleotide away. V is TRBV20-1 and J is TRBJ2-7, with 8 nucleotides matching TRBD1. V lost 5 bases and J lost 4; bases outside the gene matches: 4. Germline-derived CDR1 and CDR2 are DFQATT and SNEGSKA (reference sequence). The CDR3 has 12 residues. CDR3 region: CSAQTGVYEQYF. The CDR3 bases are TGCAGTGCTCAGACAGGGGTGTACGAGCAGTACTTC.

In its sample, this clonotype was seen many times. The V and J genes are TRBV10-3 and TRBJ2-7, with unresolved D. The CDR3 has 15 amino acids. Germline CDR1 and CDR2: ENHRY and SYGVKD. V lost 0 bases and J 1 base, leaving 10 bases between the germline ends. The CDR3 DNA reads TGTGCCATCAGTGAGTCTGGACCAATATCCTACGAGCAGTACTTC. Translating gives CAISESGPISYEQYF.

This chain joins TRBV7-8 and TRBJ1-2; TRBD1 matches at 9 bases. Germline CDR1 reads SGHVS; CDR2 reads FQNEAQ. After removal of 5 bases from V and 10 bases from J, the junction contained 11 bases not matched to a gene. The CDR3 consists of 14 residues. The CDR3: CASSLGTGRVDYTF. The CDR3 region has the DNA TGTGCCAGCAGCCTCGGGACAGGGAGGGTCGACTACACCTTC.

This chain joins TRBV12-3 or TRBV12-4 and TRBJ2-7, with D perhaps assigned TRBD1 or TRBD2 (5 bases each). CDR3 size: 16 residues. The V and J ends lost 6 bases and 4 bases respectively, with 22 bases between them. The CDR3 loop reads CASSQDQGWGGYEQYF. In nucleotides, the CDR3 is TGTGCCAGCAGCCAGGATCAGGGTTGGGGCGGGTACGAGCAGTACTTC.

V usage is TRBV12-3 or TRBV12-4 and J usage is TRBJ1-1; tentative D call: TRBD1 (6 bases). The CDR3 sequence is 15 residues long. V was shortened by 5 bases and J by 1 base, with 14 bases between the two germline ends. The CDR3 sequence: CASSHNRQANTEAFF. The CDR3 coding sequence is TGTGCCAGCAGTCACAATAGACAGGCGAACACTGAAGCTTTCTTT.

In its sample, this clonotype was seen a few times. A much larger clone lies one base from this, so it may be a read error. Since no conserved phenylalanine or tryptophan closes the CDR3, a read error is the likely cause. The V and J genes are TRBV2 and TRBJ1-5, with D perhaps TRBD1 (5 bases). This CDR3 region has 13 residues. Germline CDR1 is SNHLY and CDR2 is FYNNEI. Trimming cost V 0 bases and J 7 bases, with 7 bases left between them. CDR3 nucleotide sequence: TGTGCCAGCAGTGAAGCGCGGGGGCAGCCCCAGCATCTT. Residues: CASSEARGQPQHL.

The gene calls are TRBV10-3 and TRBJ1-5; a weak D match, TRBD1 (5 bases). The V end was cut by 10 bases, the J end by 5 bases, with 18 bases between. The CDR3 length is 14 residues. In germline, CDR1 is ENHRY, CDR2 SYGVKD. CDR3 loop: CASSHGAVDQPQHF. The CDR3 DNA follows: TGTGCCAGCAGCCACGGGGCGGTGGATCAGCCCCAGCATTTT.

In its sample, this clonotype was seen a few times. The rearrangement joins TRBV4-3 to TRBJ1-2, with D possibly TRBD1 on 6 matching bases. V lost 0 bases and J 8 bases, leaving 22 bases between the germline ends. This CDR3 region has 17 residues. Germline V gene data show CDR1 as LGHNA and CDR2 as YSLEER. Here the CDR3 reads CASSQDSAGGKLRGYTF. CDR3 bases: TGCGCCAGCAGCCAAGATTCGGCCGGGGGCAAACTTCGGGGCTACACCTTC.

This clonotype was counted between two and nine times. V usage is TRBV2 and J usage is TRBJ2-5, with TRBD1 identical over 9 bases. The germline V gene encodes CDR1 SNHLY and CDR2 FYNNEI. V was pared by 7 bases and J by 9 bases, with 12 bases of the junction left unmatched. The CDR3 has 14 residues. CDR3 DNA sequence: TGTGCCAGCAATTGGGACAGGGACAATCAGCCCCAGTACTTC. Encoded protein: CASNWDRDNQPQYF.

This clonotype was observed many times. The chain couples TRBV2 to TRBJ2-7; no firm D call. Per germline, CDR1 SNHLY and CDR2 FYNNEI. The V end was cut by 7 bases, the J end by 3 bases, with 22 bases between. There are 16 residues in the CDR3. CDR3 amino acids: CASMVSTTYTNYEQYF. The DNA for the CDR3 is TGTGCCAGCATGGTGAGCACCACATATACAAACTACGAGCAGTACTTC.

This clonotype was recorded many times. The CDR3 bases are TGCAGCGTTGTTTCAGGGTTAGTCTGGGAGCAGTACTTC. Its translation is CSVVSGLVWEQYF. The genes are TRBV29-1 and TRBJ2-7, with a tentative D call TRBD1 (5 bases). Trimming left V 4 bases short and J 7 bases short, with 17 bases between. The CDR3 length is 13 residues. Germline V lookup: CDR1 SQVTM, CDR2 ANQGSEA.

On this clonotype: A much larger clone lies a single base off, so this may be a read error. CDR3 sequence (DNA): TGTGCCACCAGCCTTGTCGGGTATTCACCCCTCCACTTT. Translating gives CATSLVGYSPLHF. The chain uses TRBV14 and TRBJ1-6; D ambiguous. Germline V gene lookup returns CDR1 SGHDN and CDR2 FVKESK. The CDR3 length is 13 residues.

The chain recombines TRBV10-3 with TRBJ2-5; 8 nucleotides agree with TRBD1. CDR1 and CDR2 (germline): ENHRY, SYGVKD. CDR3 length equals 13 residues. V trimming: 10 bases; J trimming: 5 bases; junction bases outside the gene matches: 9. Here the CDR3 reads CATLGTGEETQYF. CDR3 bases: TGTGCCACCCTAGGGACAGGTGAGGAGACCCAGTACTTC.

This clonotype occurred many times. The J gene is TRBJ1-3, the V gene TRBV6-5, with D unresolved. V was trimmed by 6 bases and J by 0 bases, leaving 9 bases between them. The length of the CDR3 is 14 residues. Germline V gene data show CDR1 as MNHEY and CDR2 as SVGAGI. CDR3 coding DNA: TGTGCCAGCAGGGTAGTCAGCTCTGGAAACACCATATATTTT. Translated: CASRVVSSGNTIYF.

The chain links TRBV28 to TRBJ1-6; D is unclear. V was shortened by 5 bases and J by 12 bases, with 17 bases between the two germline ends. The CDR3 has 14 amino acids. Germline CDR1 is MDHEN and CDR2 is SYDVKM. CDR3 residues: CASSPTPTARPLHF. The CDR3 bases are TGTGCCAGCAGTCCCACACCCACGGCCCGACCCCTCCACTTT. Full variable domain (rest looked up from reference TRBV28 and TRBJ1-6): DVKVTQSSRYLVKRTGEKVFLECVQDMDHENMFWYRQDPGLGLRLIYFSYDVKMKEKGDIPEGYSVSREKKERFSLILESASTNQTSMYLCASSPTPTARPLHFGNGTRLTVT.

This clonotype was seen at least ten times. The rearrangement joins TRBV6-6 to TRBJ1-5, with 10 bases identical to TRBD1. Trimming took 4 bases from V and 5 from J; bases not matched to a gene: 8. Germline CDR1 reads MNHNY; CDR2 reads SVGAGI (reference sequence). The length of the CDR3 is 16 residues. The chain's CDR3 is CASSSSRDRGYQPQHF. The CDR3 DNA reads TGTGCCAGCAGTTCGAGCCGGGACAGGGGTTATCAGCCCCAGCATTTT.

The chain has TRBV16 and TRBJ1-5, with TRBD1 matching 8 bases. The CDR3 covers 15 residues. V was clipped by 2 bases and J by 5 bases; unmatched bases: 5. Per germline, CDR1 KGHSY and CDR2 FQNENV. The CDR3 sequence: CASSQNRGWDQPQHF. The CDR3 nucleotides are TGTGCCAGCAGCCAAAACAGGGGGTGGGATCAGCCCCAGCATTTT.

The V call is TRBV20-1, the J call TRBJ2-7; 8 positions match TRBD2. The CDR3 runs 14 residues. V lost 0 bases, J lost 4 bases, and 5 bases stayed unmatched. Germline CDR1 and CDR2: DFQATT and SNEGSKA (reference sequence). CDR3 in amino acids: CSARESGRTYEQYF. CDR3 nucleotides: TGCAGTGCTAGAGAAAGCGGGAGAACTTACGAGCAGTACTTC.

This clonotype was seen ten or more times. V and J are TRBV29-1 and TRBJ1-2; perhaps TRBD1 as D (6 bases). The V and J ends lost 6 bases and 8 bases respectively, with 10 bases between them. The CDR3 covers 10 residues. Germline CDR1 and CDR2: SQVTM and ANQGSEA. DNA of the CDR3: TGCAGCGTGGGGGGGGCCGGCTACACCTTC. It is translated as CSVGGAGYTF. Together with reference TRBV29-1 and TRBJ1-2, the CDR3 gives the full variable domain: SAVISQKPSRDICQRGTSLTIQCQVDSQVTMMFWYRQQPGQSLTLIATANQGSEATYESGFVIDKFPISRPNLTFSTLTVSNMSPEDSSIYLCSVGGAGYTFGSGTRLTVV.

This clonotype was picked up many times. The chain couples TRBV15 to TRBJ2-2, with D hard to call. The V gene's germline CDR1 is LNHNV and CDR2 YYDKDF (reference sequence). V lost 0 bases, J lost 5 bases, and 7 bases lay in between. The CDR3 covers 14 residues. The CDR3 region has the DNA TGTGCCACCAGCAGAGACACGACAACCGGGGAGCTGTTTTTT. This codes for CATSRDTTTGELFF.

This sequence joins TRBV2 and TRBJ2-2, with D unresolved. The CDR3 runs to 14 residues. The germline gives CDR1 SNHLY, CDR2 FYNNEI. V lost 8 bases, J lost 2 bases, and 12 bases lay in between. The CDR3 here is CASLLGGNTGELFF. The DNA for the CDR3 is TGTGCCAGCCTCTTGGGCGGAAACACCGGGGAGCTGTTTTTT.

This clonotype was observed at least ten times. This chain links TRBV9 with TRBJ2-5; the D gene is possibly TRBD2 (6 bases). Germline V lookup: CDR1 SGDLS, CDR2 YYNGEE. V was trimmed by 3 bases and J by 1 base, leaving 13 bases between them. There are 15 residues in the CDR3. DNA for the CDR3: TGTGCCAGCAGCGCAACGGGAGATCCCCAAGAGACCCAGTACTTC. Its translation is CASSATGDPQETQYF. Drawing the rest from reference TRBV9 and TRBJ2-5, the complete variable domain is DSGVTQTPKHLITATGQRVTLRCSPRSGDLSVYWYQQSLDQGLQFLIQYYNGEERAKGNILERFSAQQFPDLHSELNLSSLELGDSALYFCASSATGDPQETQYFGPGTRLLVL.

Comment on this clonotype: Germline is not matched at one junction end, which may reflect a read error. The chain joins TRBV28 to TRBJ1-2; possibly TRBD1 for D (5 bases). Per germline, CDR1 MDHEN and CDR2 SYDVKM. This CDR3 is built from 11 residues. The CDR3 sequence: CASITDTGHTF. CDR3 bases: TGTGCCAGCATTACGGACACTGGCCACACCTTC.

The chain uses TRBV27 and TRBJ2-5, with 8 bases lining up with TRBD1. Germline-derived CDR1 and CDR2 are MNHEY and SMNVEV (reference sequence). This CDR3 region has 15 residues. V trimming: 6 bases; J trimming: 5 bases; junction bases outside the gene matches: 11. The CDR3 nucleotides read TGTGCCAGCAGCCAAGACAGGGGACCCCACGAGACCCAGTACTTC. This gives the protein CASSQDRGPHETQYF.

The table lists this clonotype with many counts. The J gene is TRBJ1-1, the V gene TRBV7-2; D remains ambiguous. V lost 1 base and J 7 bases, leaving 4 bases between the germline ends. This CDR3 is built from 11 residues. CDR1 SGHTA and CDR2 FQGNSA come from the germline V gene. CDR3 sequence (DNA): TGTGCCAGCAGCTTAGTTGGTGAAGCTTTCTTT. It translates to CASSLVGEAFF. The variable domain in full, with the rest retrieved from reference TRBV7-2 and TRBJ1-1, is GAGVSQSPSNKVTEKGKDVELRCDPISGHTALYWYRQSLGQGLEFLIYFQGNSAPDKSGLPSDRFSAERTGGSVSTLTIQRTQQEDSAVYLCASSLVGEAFFGQGTRLTVV.

This clonotype was found many times. The junction does not match germline at one end; this may be a read error. The chain joins TRBV12-3 or TRBV12-4 to TRBJ2-5; no clear D. The CDR3 runs to 11 residues. The CDR3 reads CASSLVETQYF. Written as DNA, the CDR3 is TGTGCCAGCAGCTTAGTGGAGACCCAGTACTTC.

The J gene is TRBJ2-7, the V gene TRBV9; D is possibly TRBD2 (5 bases). V was pared by 4 bases and J by 3 bases, with 14 bases between. The CDR3 spans 14 residues. Germline CDR1 and CDR2: SGDLS and YYNGEE. CDR3 bases: TGTGCCAGCAGCCCACCCGGGGTCGTCTACGAGCAGTACTTC. It translates to CASSPPGVVYEQYF.

This clonotype was observed a few times. The V and J genes are TRBV5-5 and TRBJ2-2, with 9 positions matching TRBD1. From germline, CDR1 is SGHKS and CDR2 YYEKEE (reference sequence). The CDR3 extends over 18 amino acids. Trimming at V came to 0 bases and at J to 9 bases, leaving 15 bases not matched to a gene. For the CDR3, the DNA is TGTGCCAGCAGCTTGGGCGTCACCTCATTGGGACAGGGCCGGGAGCTGTTTTTT. This codes for CASSLGVTSLGQGRELFF.

This clonotype was recorded at least ten times. This chain connects TRBV20-1 to TRBJ2-5, with TRBD1 as a possible D gene (5 bases). Germline V gene sequence: CDR1 DFQATT, CDR2 SNEGSKA (reference sequence). This CDR3 spans 14 amino acids. V gave up 6 bases and J gave up 4 bases, with 18 bases separating them. CDR3 DNA: TGCAGTGCCCGCGTTCCAGGGATCCTAGAGACCCAGTACTTC. It is translated as CSARVPGILETQYF.